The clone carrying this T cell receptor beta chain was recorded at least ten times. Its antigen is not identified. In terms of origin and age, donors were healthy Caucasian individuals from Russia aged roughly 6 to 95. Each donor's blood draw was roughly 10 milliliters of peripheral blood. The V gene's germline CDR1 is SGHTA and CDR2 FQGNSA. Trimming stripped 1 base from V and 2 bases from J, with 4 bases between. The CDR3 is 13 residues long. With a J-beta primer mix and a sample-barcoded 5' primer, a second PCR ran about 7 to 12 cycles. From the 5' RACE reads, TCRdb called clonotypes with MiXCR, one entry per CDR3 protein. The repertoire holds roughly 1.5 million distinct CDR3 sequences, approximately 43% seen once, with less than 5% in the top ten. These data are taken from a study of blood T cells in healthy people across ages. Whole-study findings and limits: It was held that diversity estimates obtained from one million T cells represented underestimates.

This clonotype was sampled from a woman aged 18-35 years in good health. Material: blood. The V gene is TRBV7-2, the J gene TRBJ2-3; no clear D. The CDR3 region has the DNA TGTGCCAGCAGCTTAGAGAACACAGATACGCAGTATTTT. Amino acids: CASSLENTDTQYF.